This T cell receptor beta chain came from a study of lymphopenia after photon versus proton radiotherapy. Whole-study findings and limits: Only patients who died were analyzed for survival; proton advantage is unproven. Post-nadir TCR diversity decline inversely tracked overall survival among those who died. Under photons, naive T cells and diversity fell while effector/memory populations rose.

Produced via immunoSEQ multiplex PCR; TCRdb's table is partial and in-frame only. The repertoire holds 65,000 to 75,000 clones, with 80% to 90% as singletons. The sample holds a few counts of this clone. The antigen is not known. The germline gives CDR1 GTSNPN, CDR2 SVGIG (reference sequence). Trimming removed 3 bases from V and 7 bases from J, with 24 bases in between. The CDR3 contains 17 residues. This chain joins TRBV30 and TRBJ2-2; a weak D match, TRBD1 (6 bases). Source: peripheral blood, taken from a patient treated with proton-based radiotherapy. The receptor's source is an elderly man with esophageal cancer. CDR3 residues: CAWRLTGTKNRVGELFF. The CDR3 DNA follows: TGTGCCTGGAGGTTGACAGGTACGAAAAACAGAGTCGGGGAGCTGTTTTTT.